What follows are 2 T cell receptor beta chains derived from one specimen sequenced in a study of vaccination and CD4 T cells after COVID-19. Their cognate antigens are unknown. The treatment is: approximately nine-day PBMC culture with coronavirus spike peptide pools or control peptides (ViraFEST assay). Cultured CD4+ T-cell DNA underwent Oncomine TCR Beta short-read sequencing. TCRdb reanalysed the PCR reads using MiXCR and keeps one entry per CDR3 protein. The table lists roughly 18,000 distinct CDR3 sequences, more than 55% of them singletons. The specimen sequenced was CD4+ T cells from blood, cultured in vitro. These receptor sequences come from a human donor who had recovered from COVID-19.

The chain joins TRBV12-3 or TRBV12-4 to TRBJ1-2; 7 bases fit TRBD1. The V and J ends lost 7 bases and 0 bases, in that order; junction bases with no gene match: 8. This CDR3 has 15 residues. CDR3 in DNA: TGTGCCAGCAAAACGACAGGGATCGCTAACTATGGCTACACCTTC. Protein sequence: CASKTTGIANYGYTF.

The rearrangement joins TRBV7-3 to TRBJ2-3; D gene unclear. CDR3 length: 14 residues. V lost 2 bases to trimming and J lost 7 bases, with 13 bases between them. In germline, CDR1 is SGHTA, CDR2 FQGTGA. The CDR3 DNA is TGTGCCAGCAGCTTAGGGAACACCCCCAATACGCAGTATTTT. Translation gives CASSLGNTPNTQYF.